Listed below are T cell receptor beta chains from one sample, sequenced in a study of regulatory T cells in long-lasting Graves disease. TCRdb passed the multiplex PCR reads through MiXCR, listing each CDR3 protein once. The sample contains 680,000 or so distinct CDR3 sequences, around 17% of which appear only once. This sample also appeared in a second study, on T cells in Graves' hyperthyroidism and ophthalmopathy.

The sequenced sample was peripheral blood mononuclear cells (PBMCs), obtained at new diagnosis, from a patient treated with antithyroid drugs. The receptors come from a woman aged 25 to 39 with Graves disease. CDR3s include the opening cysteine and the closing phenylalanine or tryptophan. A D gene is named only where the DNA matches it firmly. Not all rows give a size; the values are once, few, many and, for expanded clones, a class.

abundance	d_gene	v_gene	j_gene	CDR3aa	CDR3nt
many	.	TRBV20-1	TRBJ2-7	CSAPMTGTSVREQYF	TGCAGTGCTCCAATGACCGGGACCTCCGTTCGCGAGCAGTACTTC
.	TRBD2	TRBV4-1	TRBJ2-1	CASRATSGRNNEQFF	TGCGCCAGCAGAGCTACTAGCGGGAGGAACAATGAGCAGTTCTTC
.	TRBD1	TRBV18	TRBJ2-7	CASSPGQVGRGVGGQYF	TGTGCCAGCTCACCCGGACAGGTTGGAAGAGGTGTCGGCGGGCAGTACTTC
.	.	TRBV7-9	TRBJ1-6	CASSLSPTSPLHF	TGTGCCAGCAGCTTGTCCCCGACTTCACCCCTCCACTTT
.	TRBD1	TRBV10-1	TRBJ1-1	CASSESILKGANTEAFF	TGCGCCAGCAGTGAGTCGATTTTAAAGGGGGCGAACACTGAAGCTTTCTTT
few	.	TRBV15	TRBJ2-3	CATSRSGLDTQYF	TGTGCCACCAGCAGATCCGGACTGGATACGCAGTATTTT
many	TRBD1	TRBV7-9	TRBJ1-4	CASSFGQGLGKLFF	TGTGCCAGCAGCTTCGGACAGGGTCTCGGAAAACTGTTTTTT
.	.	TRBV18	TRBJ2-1	CASSPDYGGGNEQFF	TGTGCCAGCTCACCAGATTACGGTGGGGGGAATGAGCAGTTCTTC
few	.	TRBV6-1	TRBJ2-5	CASLKSFVPGLETQYF	TGTGCCTCCCTCAAATCGTTTGTCCCGGGCCTTGAGACCCAGTACTTC
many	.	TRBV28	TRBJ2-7	CASSSPGAGYYEQYF	TGTGCCAGCAGTTCCCCCGGCGCGGGATACTACGAGCAGTACTTC
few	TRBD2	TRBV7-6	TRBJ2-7	CASSPQTPGLAGYEQYF	TGTGCCAGCAGCCCCCAAACTCCGGGACTAGCGGGATACGAGCAGTACTTC
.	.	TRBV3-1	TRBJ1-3	CASSTTDLRGNTIYF	TGTGCCAGCAGCACGACGGACCTCCGGGGAAACACCATATATTTT
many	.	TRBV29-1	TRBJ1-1	CSAQGAKGEPLNTEAFF	TGCAGCGCCCAAGGGGCAAAAGGGGAGCCCCTGAACACTGAAGCTTTCTTT
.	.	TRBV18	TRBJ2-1	CASSPTTGGGSYNEQFF	TGTGCCAGCTCACCTACCACAGGTGGCGGCTCCTACAATGAGCAGTTCTTC
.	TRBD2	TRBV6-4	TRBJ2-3	CATKGTSGSYSTTDTQYF	TGTGCCACCAAGGGGACTAGCGGCTCCTACAGCACCACAGATACGCAGTATTTT
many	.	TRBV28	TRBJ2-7	CASSTGTLNPHEQYF	TGTGCCAGCAGTACCGGGACCCTGAACCCCCACGAGCAGTACTTC
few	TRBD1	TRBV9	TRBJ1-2	CASHGTGTYGYTF	TGTGCCAGTCACGGGACAGGAACCTATGGCTACACCTTC
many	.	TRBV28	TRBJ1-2	CASSTSWGYTF	TGTGCCAGCAGCACTTCATGGGGCTACACCTTC
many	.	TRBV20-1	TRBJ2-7	CSASSRDYEQYF	TGCAGTGCTAGTAGTAGAGATTACGAGCAGTACTTC
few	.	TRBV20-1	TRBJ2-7	CSAHIGGLGKSYEQYF	TGCAGTGCTCACATCGGGGGGCTGGGAAAGTCCTACGAGCAGTACTTC
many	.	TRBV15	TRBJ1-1	CATSRDTGRVTEAFF	TGTGCCACCAGCAGAGATACGGGTCGGGTCACTGAAGCTTTCTTT
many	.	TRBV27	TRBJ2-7	CASRRQALGGEQYF	TGTGCCAGCAGAAGACAGGCCCTCGGGGGCGAGCAGTACTTC
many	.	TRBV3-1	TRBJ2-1	CASSPARGGYNEQFF	TGTGCCAGCAGCCCTGCTAGGGGGGGGTACAATGAGCAGTTCTTC
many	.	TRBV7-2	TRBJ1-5	CASSLSRNQPQHF	TGTGCCAGCAGCTTATCCCGGAATCAGCCCCAGCATTTT
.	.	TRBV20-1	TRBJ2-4	CSASGVVLNIQYF	TGCAGTGCTAGTGGGGTTGTATTGAACATTCAGTACTTC
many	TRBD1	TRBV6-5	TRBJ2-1	CASSWRGGGTGADNEQFF	TGTGCCAGCAGTTGGAGGGGGGGAGGGACAGGGGCGGACAATGAGCAGTTCTTC
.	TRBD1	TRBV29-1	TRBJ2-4	CSVQSPGTGKLAKNIQYF	TGCAGCGTCCAAAGTCCCGGGACAGGAAAACTAGCCAAAAACATTCAGTACTTC
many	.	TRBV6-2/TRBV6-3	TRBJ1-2	CASSYSNYGYTF	TGTGCCAGCAGTTACTCGAACTATGGCTACACCTTC
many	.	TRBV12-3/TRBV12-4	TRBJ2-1	CASSLRGFGEQFF	TGTGCCAGCAGTTTAAGGGGCTTCGGTGAGCAGTTCTTC
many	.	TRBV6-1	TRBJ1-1	CASGVQVNTEAFF	TGTGCCAGCGGGGTCCAGGTGAACACTGAAGCTTTCTTT
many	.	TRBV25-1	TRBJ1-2	CASSGSKGGGYTF	TGTGCCAGCAGTGGATCTAAAGGGGGTGGCTACACCTTC
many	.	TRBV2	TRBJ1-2	CASWEGGEGYTF	TGTGCCAGCTGGGAGGGGGGCGAGGGCTACACCTTC
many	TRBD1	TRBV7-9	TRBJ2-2	CASSLETGGAGTGELFF	TGTGCCAGCAGCTTGGAGACAGGGGGCGCCGGCACCGGGGAGCTGTTTTTT
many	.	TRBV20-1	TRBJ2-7	CSARGFSEGGPYEQYF	TGCAGTGCTAGAGGATTTTCGGAGGGGGGACCGTACGAGCAGTACTTC
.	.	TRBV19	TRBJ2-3	CASSTQGETDTQYF	TGTGCCAGTAGTACCCAGGGCGAAACAGATACGCAGTATTTT
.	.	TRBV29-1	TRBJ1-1	CSVDSPEGVGAFF	TGCAGCGTAGACAGCCCCGAGGGGGTCGGGGCTTTCTTT
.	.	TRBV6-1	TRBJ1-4	CASSEAGAGVNEKLFF	TGTGCCAGCAGTGAAGCTGGGGCAGGGGTGAATGAAAAACTGTTTTTT
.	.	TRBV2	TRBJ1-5	CASSSGVVGNQPQHF	TGTGCCAGCAGTTCAGGGGTGGTTGGCAATCAGCCCCAGCATTTT
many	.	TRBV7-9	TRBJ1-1	CASSIRQNTEAFF	TGTGCCAGCAGCATCCGACAGAACACTGAAGCTTTCTTT
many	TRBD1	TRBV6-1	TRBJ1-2	CASSVPGGYYGYTF	TGTGCCAGCAGTGTCCCAGGGGGGTACTATGGCTACACCTTC
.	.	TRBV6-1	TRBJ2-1	CASSAGLSTHKFF	TGTGCCAGCAGTGCGGGACTTTCGACCCATAAGTTCTTC
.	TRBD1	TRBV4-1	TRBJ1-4	CASSPRTGLGEKLFF	TGCGCCAGCAGCCCCCGGACAGGGCTAGGGGAAAAACTGTTTTTT
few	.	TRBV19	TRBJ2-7	CASSIESSSYEQYF	TGTGCCAGTAGTATAGAGTCTTCCTCCTACGAGCAGTACTTC
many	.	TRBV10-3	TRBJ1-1	CAISDPYTEAFF	TGTGCCATCAGTGATCCGTATACGGAAGCTTTCTTT
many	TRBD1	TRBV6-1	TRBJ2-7	CASSLVPQGEQYF	TGTGCCAGCAGCCTCGTGCCACAGGGGGAGCAGTACTTC
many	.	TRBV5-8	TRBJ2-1	CASSRPDRTLEQFF	TGTGCCAGCAGCCGCCCCGACAGAACCCTGGAGCAGTTCTTC
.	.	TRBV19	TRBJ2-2	CASTDNGRVNTGELFF	TGTGCCAGTACCGACAACGGGCGAGTTAACACCGGGGAGCTGTTTTTT
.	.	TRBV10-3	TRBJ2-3	CAAGSSTDTQYF	TGTGCTGCAGGGTCCAGCACAGATACGCAGTATTTT
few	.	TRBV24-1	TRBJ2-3	CATSDSGVTDTQYF	TGTGCCACCAGTGATTCGGGGGTCACAGATACGCAGTATTTT
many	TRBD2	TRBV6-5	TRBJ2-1	CASSYLASGSYNEQFF	TGTGCCAGCAGTTACTTAGCTAGCGGTAGCTACAATGAGCAGTTCTTC
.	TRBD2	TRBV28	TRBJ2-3	CASSLVIPSGRTDTQYF	TGTGCCAGCAGCCTCGTCATTCCTAGCGGGAGGACAGATACGCAGTATTTT
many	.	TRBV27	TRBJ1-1	CASSLRAGNTEAFF	TGTGCCAGCAGCCTCAGGGCCGGGAACACTGAAGCTTTCTTT
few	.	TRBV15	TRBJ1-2	CATSNGRGYYGYTF	TGTGCCACCAGCAATGGGAGGGGGTATTATGGCTACACCTTC
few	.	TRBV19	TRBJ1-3	CASIEAHTIYF	TGTGCCAGTATTGAGGCACACACCATATATTTT
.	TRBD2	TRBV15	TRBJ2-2	CATSRDERDSRDGELFF	TGTGCCACCAGCAGAGATGAGCGGGATAGCAGGGACGGGGAGCTGTTTTTT
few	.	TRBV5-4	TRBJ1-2	CASSLAEPYGYTF	TGTGCCAGCAGCTTGGCCGAACCCTATGGCTACACCTTC